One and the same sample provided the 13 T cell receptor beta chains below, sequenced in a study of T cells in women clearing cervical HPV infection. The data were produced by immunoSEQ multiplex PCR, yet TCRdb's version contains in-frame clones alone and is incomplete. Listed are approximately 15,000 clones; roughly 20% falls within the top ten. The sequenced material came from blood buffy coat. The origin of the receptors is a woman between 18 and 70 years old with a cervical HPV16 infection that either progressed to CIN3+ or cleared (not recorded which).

CDR3 protein: CATKTTGVDSPLHF. The CDR3 bases that were read are TGCGCCACCAAGACGACAGGGGTCGATTCACCC. The rearrangement uses TRBV5-1 and TRBJ1-6; 8 bases line up with TRBD1. Coverage ceases 3 residues before the CDR3 finishes, and the germline J gene fills in the end. The V gene end was trimmed by 9 bases and the J gene end by 8 bases; junction bases not matched to a gene: 10. The germline V gene encodes CDR1 SGHRS and CDR2 YFSETQ. The CDR3 totals 14 residues.

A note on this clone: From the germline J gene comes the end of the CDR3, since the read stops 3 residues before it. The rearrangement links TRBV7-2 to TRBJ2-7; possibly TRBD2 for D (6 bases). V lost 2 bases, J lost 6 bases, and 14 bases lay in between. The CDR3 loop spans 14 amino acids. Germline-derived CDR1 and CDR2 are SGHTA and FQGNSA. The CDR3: CASSLRRGEPEQYF. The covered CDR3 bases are TGTGCCAGCAGCTTAAGGCGGGGTGAGCCCGAG.

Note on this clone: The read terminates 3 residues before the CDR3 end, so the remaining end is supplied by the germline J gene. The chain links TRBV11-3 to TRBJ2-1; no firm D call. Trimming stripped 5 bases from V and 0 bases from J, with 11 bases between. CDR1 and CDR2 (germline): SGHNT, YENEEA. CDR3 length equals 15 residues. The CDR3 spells CASSVLSDSYNEQFF. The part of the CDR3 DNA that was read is TGTGCCAGCAGCGTACTCAGCGACTCCTACAATGAG.

The CDR3 protein is CSVQGRVGYTF. The part of the CDR3 DNA that was read is TGCAGCGTGCAAGGCAGGGTTGGC. This chain uses TRBV29-1 with TRBJ1-2; D might be TRBD1 (5 bases). The CDR3 is cut off 3 residues early in the read; its end comes from the germline J gene. Trimming took off 6 bases at V and 7 bases at J, with 12 bases between the two ends. There are 11 residues in the CDR3. CDR1 and CDR2 from the germline V gene are SQVTM and ANQGSEA.

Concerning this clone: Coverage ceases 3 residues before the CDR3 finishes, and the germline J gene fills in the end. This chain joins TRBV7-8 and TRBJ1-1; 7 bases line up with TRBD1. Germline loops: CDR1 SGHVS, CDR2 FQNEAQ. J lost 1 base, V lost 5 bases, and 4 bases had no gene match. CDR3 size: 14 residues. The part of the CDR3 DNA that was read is TGTGCCAGCAGCAGGAACAGGGGGAACACTGAA. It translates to CASSRNRGNTE. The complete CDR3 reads CASSRNRGNTEAFF.

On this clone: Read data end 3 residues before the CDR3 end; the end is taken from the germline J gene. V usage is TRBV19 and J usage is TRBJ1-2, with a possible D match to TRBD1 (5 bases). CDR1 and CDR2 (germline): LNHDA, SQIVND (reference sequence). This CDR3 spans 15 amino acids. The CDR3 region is CASGEPAGVGYDYTF. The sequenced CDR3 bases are TGTGCCAGTGGGGAACCAGCGGGGGTCGGCTACGAC.

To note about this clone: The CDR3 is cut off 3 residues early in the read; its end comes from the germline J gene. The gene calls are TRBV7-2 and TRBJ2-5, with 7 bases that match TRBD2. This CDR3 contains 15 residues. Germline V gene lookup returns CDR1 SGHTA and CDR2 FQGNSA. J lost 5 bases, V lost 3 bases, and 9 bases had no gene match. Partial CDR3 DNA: TGTGCCAGCAGCTTCCAAAGCGGGGAGGGGGAGACC. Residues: CASSFQSGEGET. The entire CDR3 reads CASSFQSGEGETQYF. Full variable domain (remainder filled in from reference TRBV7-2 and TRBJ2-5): GAGVSQSPSNKVTEKGKDVELRCDPISGHTALYWYRQSLGQGLEFLIYFQGNSAPDKSGLPSDRFSAERTGGSVSTLTIQRTQQEDSAVYLCASSFQSGEGETQYFGPGTRLLVL.

The sequenced part of the CDR3 DNA is TGTGCCAGCTCACCACCGACAGGGGAATATGGT. It is translated as CASSPPTGEYG. The whole CDR3 protein reads CASSPPTGEYGQYF. The chain carries TRBV18 and TRBJ2-4, with 8 positions matching TRBD1. The DNA ends 3 residues before the CDR3 does, and the rest of the CDR3 is filled in from the germline J gene. The CDR3 sequence is 14 residues long. The germline CDR1 and CDR2 sequences are KGHSH and LQKENI.

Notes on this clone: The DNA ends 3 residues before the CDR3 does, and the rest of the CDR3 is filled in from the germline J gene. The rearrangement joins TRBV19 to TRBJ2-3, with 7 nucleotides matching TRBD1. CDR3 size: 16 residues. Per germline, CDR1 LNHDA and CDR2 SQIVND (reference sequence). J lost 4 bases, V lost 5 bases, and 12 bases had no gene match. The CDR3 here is CASSDSGTALSDTQYF. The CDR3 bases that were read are TGTGCCAGTAGTGACTCCGGGACAGCTCTTTCAGATACG.

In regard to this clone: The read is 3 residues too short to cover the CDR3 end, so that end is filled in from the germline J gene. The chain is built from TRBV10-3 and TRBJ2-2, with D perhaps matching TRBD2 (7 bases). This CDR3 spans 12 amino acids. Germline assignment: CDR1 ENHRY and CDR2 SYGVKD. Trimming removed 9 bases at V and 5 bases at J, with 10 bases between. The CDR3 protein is CAMGGGTGELFF. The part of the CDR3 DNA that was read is TGTGCCATGGGAGGGGGAACCGGGGAG.

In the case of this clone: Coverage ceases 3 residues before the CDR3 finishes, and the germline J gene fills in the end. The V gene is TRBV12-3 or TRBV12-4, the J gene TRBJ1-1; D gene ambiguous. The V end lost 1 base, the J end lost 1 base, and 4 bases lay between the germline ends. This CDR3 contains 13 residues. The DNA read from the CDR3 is TGTGCCAGCAGTTTAGGGCAGAACACTGAA. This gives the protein CASSLGQNTE. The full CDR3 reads CASSLGQNTEAFF.

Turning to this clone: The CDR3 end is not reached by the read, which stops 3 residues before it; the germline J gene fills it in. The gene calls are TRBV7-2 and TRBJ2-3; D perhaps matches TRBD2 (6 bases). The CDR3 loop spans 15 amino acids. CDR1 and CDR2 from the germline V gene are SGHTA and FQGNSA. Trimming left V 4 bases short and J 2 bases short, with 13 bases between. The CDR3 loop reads CASSSQGGPTDTQYF. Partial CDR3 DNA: TGTGCCAGCAGCTCCCAGGGAGGCCCCACAGATACG.

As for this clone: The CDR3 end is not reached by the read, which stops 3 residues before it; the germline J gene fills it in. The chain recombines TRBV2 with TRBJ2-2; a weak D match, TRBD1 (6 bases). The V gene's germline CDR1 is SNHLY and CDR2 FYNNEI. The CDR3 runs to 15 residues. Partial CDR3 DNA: TGTGCCAGCAATCTCCGGGACATGACCGCAGGGAAG. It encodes CASNLRDMTAGK. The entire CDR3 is CASNLRDMTAGKLFF. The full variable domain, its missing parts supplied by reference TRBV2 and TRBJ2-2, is EPEVTQTPSHQVTQMGQEVILRCVPISNHLYFYWYRQILGQKVEFLVSFYNNEISEKSEIFDDQFSVERPDGSNFTLKIRSTKLEDSAMYFCASNLRDMTAGKLFFGEGSRLTVL.